This T cell receptor (beta chain) was identified in a study of tumor-infiltrating lymphocytes in primary liver carcinoma. For the study at large: Lesions, classed as T1-T3 N0M0, spanned roughly 4.2 to 11 cm across. There were roughly 3.5 to 8 million productive TCRbeta reads per sample, a yield similar across tissue types. General study points: The overlap of tumor-adjacent and tumor-blood pairs was smaller than that of tumor region pairs.

With respect to this clonotype: Its matching antigen is unknown. A junction end diverges from the germline sequence, so it may reflect a read error.

Unsorted bulk tissue (roughly 19-31 mg) underwent RNA and DNA co-extraction. Patients had chronic HBV infection and were treatment-naive. Using a constant-region primer together with ProtoScript II reverse transcriptase, TCR beta cDNA was made from 500 ng of total RNA. Libraries of TCR beta came from three nested multiplex PCR rounds with slightly modified ARM-PCR. TCRdb re-analysed the multiplex PCR reads in MiXCR, keeping a single row per CDR3 protein. The repertoire consists of about 30,000 distinct CDR3 sequences, with around 71% occurring once and the leading ten covering 25% to 35%. Sequencing was carried out using liver tumor tissue from sampling region 3. The subset here: tumor region T3, left-lateral pole. This TCR derives from a woman in her twenties or thirties with primary liver carcinoma and hepatitis B virus infection.

The DNA of the CDR3 is TGTGCCAGCAGCATATTGCAAAGCAATGAGCAATTCTTC. This translates into CASSILQSNEQFF. The gene calls are TRBV11-2 and TRBJ2-1; D unclear. Germline-derived CDR1 and CDR2 are SGHAT and FQNNGV. This CDR3 is 13 amino acids long.